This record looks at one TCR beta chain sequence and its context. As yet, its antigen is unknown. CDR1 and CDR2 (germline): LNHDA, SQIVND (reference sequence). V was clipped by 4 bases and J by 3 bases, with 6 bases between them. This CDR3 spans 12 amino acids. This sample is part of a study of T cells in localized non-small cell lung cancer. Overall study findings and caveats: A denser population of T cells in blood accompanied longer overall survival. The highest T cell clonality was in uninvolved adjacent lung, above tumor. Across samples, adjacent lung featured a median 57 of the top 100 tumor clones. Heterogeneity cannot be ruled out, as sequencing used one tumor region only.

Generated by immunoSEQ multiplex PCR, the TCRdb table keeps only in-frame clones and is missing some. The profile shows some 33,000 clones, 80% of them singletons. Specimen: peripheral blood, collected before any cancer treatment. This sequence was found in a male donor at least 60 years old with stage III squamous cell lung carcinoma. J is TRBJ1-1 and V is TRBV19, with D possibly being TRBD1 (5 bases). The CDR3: CASSRQYTEAFF. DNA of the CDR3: TGTGCCAGTAGTAGACAGTACACTGAAGCTTTCTTT.